The rows below give T cell receptor beta chains drawn from one sample of a study of metastatic and nonmetastatic thyroid tumors. TCRdb reassembled clones from the PCR reads with MiXCR. The sample comprises 7,000 or so clones, approximately 40% of which are singletons, and roughly two fifths rests with the top ten. The sequencing sample was made of tumor tissue. These receptors came from a female donor with papillary thyroid cancer or a benign thyroid nodule (not recorded which). Some clones in this sample may be carry-over from other donors' samples. The CDR3 runs from the conserved cysteine through the conserved F or W. Fields, in order: clone size, D gene, V gene, J gene, CDR3 DNA, CDR3 protein. The D gene is left open where the match is weak. The size field is filled for only some rows; it gives once, few, many or a size class.

.,.,TRBV18,TRBJ1-1,TGTGCCAGCTCACCGGGTTTGAACACTGAAGCTTTCTTT,CASSPGLNTEAFF
many,TRBD1,TRBV20-1,TRBJ1-5,TGCAGTGCTAGCCGGGACAGGGATCAGCCCCAGCATTTT,CSASRDRDQPQHF
few,.,TRBV6-4,TRBJ2-2,TGTGCCAGCAGTCCCTCAGGGGATGGCGGGGAGCTGTTTTTT,CASSPSGDGGELFF
.,TRBD1,TRBV5-1,TRBJ2-1,TGCGCCAGCAGCTTGGCCGGGGTGACAGGGAATGAGCAGTCCTTC,CASSLAGVTGNEQSF
.,.,TRBV7-9,TRBJ2-5,TGTGCCAGCAGCTTAAAGGGGCCGGAACAAGAGACCCAGTACTTC,CASSLKGPEQETQYF
few,TRBD1,TRBV6-1,TRBJ2-7,TGTGCCAGCAGTATGGACAGGGCCTACGAGCAGTACTTC,CASSMDRAYEQYF
medium-sized,TRBD1,TRBV15,TRBJ1-5,TGTGCCACCAGCAGCCGACAGGGGCAACAGCCCCAGCATTTT,CATSSRQGQQPQHF
.,.,TRBV9,TRBJ1-1,TGTGCCAGCAGCCCCTACGGGAACACTGAAGCTTTCTTT,CASSPYGNTEAFF
.,.,TRBV18,TRBJ2-3,TGTGCCAGCTCATTCCGGACAGGCACAGATACGCAGTATTTT,CASSFRTGTDTQYF
few,.,TRBV28,TRBJ1-1,TGTGCCAGCAGTGGGGGTGTCTTT,CASSGGVF
.,.,TRBV5-1,TRBJ1-1,TGCGCCAGCAGCTTGGGACAGGAAGCTTTCTTT,CASSLGQEAFF
.,TRBD1,TRBV5-1,TRBJ2-3,TGCGCCAGCCGCCAGGGGGGCACAGATACGCAGTATTTT,CASRQGGTDTQYF
few,TRBD2,TRBV28,TRBJ2-7,TGTGCCAGCAGCCAGGAGATAGCGGGGGGCTCCTACGAGCAGTACTTC,CASSQEIAGGSYEQYF
.,.,TRBV28,TRBJ2-1,TGTGCCAGCAACAATAGGGGGAATGAGCAGTTCTTC,CASNNRGNEQFF
medium-sized,.,TRBV2,TRBJ1-6,TGTGCCAGCAGTGAATCGGCAGGCACTAATTCACCCCTCCACTTT,CASSESAGTNSPLHF
.,.,TRBV6-1,TRBJ2-1,TGTGCCAGCACCAACTTCGGGGGTCTTGATGGTGGGGAGCAGTTCTTC,CASTNFGGLDGGEQFF
.,.,TRBV20-1,TRBJ2-3,TGCAGTGCTTACGATTTGGGTAGTGCAGATACGCAGTATTTT,CSAYDLGSADTQYF
many,TRBD2,TRBV29-1,TRBJ2-3,TGCGGCGTCCCGACTAGCGGGACAGATACGCAGTATTTT,CGVPTSGTDTQYF
few,TRBD1,TRBV28,TRBJ1-6,TGTGCCAGCAGGAACCACAGGGGTTCACCCCTCCACTTT,CASRNHRGSPLHF
few,.,TRBV27,TRBJ2-5,TGTGCCAGCAGAAAGCTGGAAGTGGCGGGCCAAGAGACCCAGTACTTC,CASRKLEVAGQETQYF
many,.,TRBV9,TRBJ2-1,TGTGCCAGCAGCGTTGCGGAGGGCCTAGTAGGTGAGCAGTTCTTC,CASSVAEGLVGEQFF
.,.,TRBV28,TRBJ1-6,TGTGCCACCAGGGGATCTAGCTCCTATAATTCACCCCTCCACTTT,CATRGSSSYNSPLHF
few,.,TRBV6-1,TRBJ2-2,TGTGCCAGACCAAGGGAGAGCCCCACCGGGGAGCTGTTTTTT,CARPRESPTGELFF
once,.,TRBV11-2,TRBJ1-2,TGTGCCAGCAGGCATGACAGCTATGGCTACACCTTC,CASRHDSYGYTF
few,TRBD1,TRBV6-1,TRBJ1-5,TGTGCCAGCAGATCTCCGGGACAGGGGGCCGGTCAGCCCCAGCATTTT,CASRSPGQGAGQPQHF
.,TRBD2,TRBV20-1,TRBJ2-7,TGCAGTGCTAGGAGACTAGCGGGGGCCCACGAGCAGTACTTC,CSARRLAGAHEQYF
few,TRBD1,TRBV28,TRBJ1-2,TGTGTCGGCAGCCGCGACAGGGGCACCGATGGCTACACCTTC,CVGSRDRGTDGYTF
.,TRBD2,TRBV20-1,TRBJ2-3,TGCAGTGCTAGACTAGCGGGAGTTGATACGCAGTATTTT,CSARLAGVDTQYF
.,.,TRBV11-2,TRBJ2-1,TGTGCCAGCAGCTTAAATAAGGGGGTAGGACTTTACAATGAGCAGTTCTTC,CASSLNKGVGLYNEQFF
.,TRBD1,TRBV9,TRBJ1-1,TGTGCCAGCAGCGTAGCATACAGGGGTGCTGAAGCTTTCTTT,CASSVAYRGAEAFF
.,TRBD1,TRBV27,TRBJ2-3,TGTGCCAGCATCCCCCGGACAGGGAAATTCACAGATACGCAGTATTTT,CASIPRTGKFTDTQYF
once,TRBD1,TRBV9,TRBJ2-2,TGTGCCAGCAGCGTAGAGGGGACAGGTTTCACCGGGGAGCTGTTTTTT,CASSVEGTGFTGELFF
few,.,TRBV28,TRBJ2-7,TGTGCCAGCAGTCGCTCTCTTTACAGGGTGTCTAACTTATATGAGCAGTACTTC,CASSRSLYRVSNLYEQYF
.,.,TRBV6-1,TRBJ1-6,TGTGCCAGCAGTGAATTCGCGACAGGAACGGCTAATTCACCCCTCCACTTT,CASSEFATGTANSPLHF
.,.,TRBV7-9,TRBJ1-1,TGTGCCAGCATCGATCTTCGATCGAACACTGAAGCTTTCTTT,CASIDLRSNTEAFF
.,TRBD2,TRBV3-1,TRBJ2-7,TGTGCCAGCAGCCAGGAATTAGCGGGAACCTACGAGCAGTACTTC,CASSQELAGTYEQYF
.,.,TRBV19,TRBJ1-5,TGTGCCAGTAGAAAACAGTATAGCAATCAGCCCCAGCATTTT,CASRKQYSNQPQHF
.,.,TRBV15,TRBJ2-3,TGTGCCACCAGCATAGAAACAGATACGAAGTATTTT,CATSIETDTKYF
.,.,TRBV5-5,TRBJ2-7,TGTGCCAGCACCCCTTGGACTGGTTCCTACGAGCAGTACTTC,CASTPWTGSYEQYF
few,.,TRBV28,TRBJ2-7,TGTGCCAGCAGTGCCTCTCGGGACATACGGTACGAGCAGTACTTC,CASSASRDIRYEQYF
.,.,TRBV29-1,TRBJ2-7,TGCAGCGTCGGGGTGAGGGGGTACGAGCAGTACTTC,CSVGVRGYEQYF
.,.,TRBV27,TRBJ1-6,TGTGCCAGCAAGAATTATAATTCACCCCTCCACTTT,CASKNYNSPLHF
.,.,TRBV20-1,TRBJ2-3,TGCAGTGCTCCCCATCCGAACACAGATACGCAGTATTTT,CSAPHPNTDTQYF
.,.,TRBV11-2,TRBJ2-7,TGTGCCAGCAGCCCGGAGGGGGGTGTTACCTACGAGCAGTACTTC,CASSPEGGVTYEQYF
few,.,TRBV28,TRBJ2-7,TGTGCCAGCAGTTTCAGGTTGGACAGCCTTACCTACGAGCAGTACTTC,CASSFRLDSLTYEQYF
medium-sized,.,TRBV6-2/TRBV6-3,TRBJ2-5,TGTGCCAGCAGTTACAGTGGTAGCTTGGGGACCCAGTACTTC,CASSYSGSLGTQYF
many,.,TRBV12-3/TRBV12-4,TRBJ2-4,TGTGCCAGCGGATTGGCGGCCAAAAACATTCAGTACTTC,CASGLAAKNIQYF
.,TRBD1,TRBV4-2,TRBJ1-2,TGTGCCAGCAGCCAACGCAGGGGGCAGACTAACTATGGCTACACCTTC,CASSQRRGQTNYGYTF
medium-sized,TRBD1,TRBV10-3,TRBJ1-1,TGTGCCATCAGGCCCGTGACGGACAGGGGGTCTATGAACACTGAAGCTTTCTTT,CAIRPVTDRGSMNTEAFF
.,.,TRBV11-2,TRBJ2-1,TGTGCCAGCAGCTCCCTACGGGGCTCCTACAATGGGCAGTTCTTC,CASSSLRGSYNGQFF
.,TRBD1,TRBV11-2,TRBJ2-7,TGTGCCAGCAGCAATCTTCGACAGGGACAGGGTTACGAGCAGTACTTC,CASSNLRQGQGYEQYF
few,.,TRBV28,TRBJ1-4,TGTGCCAGCAGTAGCGGTTGGACAAGTAATGAAAAACTGTTTTTT,CASSSGWTSNEKLFF
.,.,TRBV7-6,TRBJ2-3,TGTGCCAGCAGCGAAAGAACAGGGGATACGCAGTATTTT,CASSERTGDTQYF